The T cell receptor beta chain under discussion was sequenced for a study of T cells in Graves' hyperthyroidism and ophthalmopathy. Study background: Peripheral blood specimens were obtained at initial diagnosis, prior to any treatment.

Notes on the study in general: Model predictions of ophthalmopathy came a median around 6.5 months before onset.

Amplification of TCR beta CDR3 regions used RNA as the template. First-round RT-PCR targeting the TCR CDR3 was performed with the HTBI primer set. TCRdb called the multiplex PCR reads again in MiXCR, with one record for every CDR3 protein. The data show a few hundred thousand distinct CDR3 sequences, around a sixth seen once. This clonotype was observed at least ten times. Its specificity is not known. Isolation of PBMCs was performed on about 10 ml fresh peripheral blood. The sequenced material came from blood. The receptor's source is a woman in her 30s with Graves' hyperthyroidism.

This CDR3 is CSARDGVLAEKETQYF. The DNA of the CDR3 is TGCAGTGCTAGAGATGGGGTACTAGCGGAAAAAGAGACCCAGTACTTC. V and J are TRBV20-1 and TRBJ2-5, with 8 bases aligning to TRBD2. The CDR3 spans 16 residues. Germline V gene data show CDR1 as DFQATT and CDR2 as SNEGSKA (reference sequence). V was clipped by 0 bases and J by 3 bases; unmatched bases: 9.